This entry lists 17 T cell receptor beta chains sequenced from one sample in a study of CD4+ T cells in melanoma. Sequencing was performed with immunoSEQ multiplex PCR; in TCRdb, only in-frame clones are kept and a portion is missing. The profile covers roughly 150,000 clones, with about nine tenths appearing a single time and 1.5% taken by the ten largest. The source of these receptors is a human donor with melanoma.

The chain joins TRBV19 to TRBJ1-2, with D perhaps matching TRBD1 (6 bases). This CDR3 is 15 amino acids long. V lost 1 base, J lost 2 bases, and 11 bases lay in between. CDR1 LNHDA and CDR2 SQIVND come from the germline V gene (reference sequence). The CDR3 loop is CASSIAARGNYGYTF. In nucleotides, the CDR3 is TGTGCCAGTAGTATAGCGGCCAGGGGAAACTATGGCTACACCTTC.

V is TRBV5-1 and J is TRBJ2-1, with TRBD1 matching over 7 bases. Trimming at V came to 6 bases and at J to 7 bases, leaving 7 bases not matched to a gene. Germline loops: CDR1 SGHRS, CDR2 YFSETQ. The CDR3 runs to 13 residues. Here the CDR3 DNA reads TGCGCCAGCACCGGACAGGCTCGGAATGAGCAGTTCTTC. It encodes CASTGQARNEQFF. The whole variable domain, remainder taken from reference TRBV5-1 and TRBJ2-1, is KAGVTQTPRYLIKTRGQQVTLSCSPISGHRSVSWYQQTPGQGLQFLFEYFSETQRNKGNFPGRFSGRQFSNSRSEMNVSTLELGDSALYLCASTGQARNEQFFGPGTRLTVL.

The V call is TRBV7-2, the J call TRBJ1-2; 7 bases are shared with TRBD1. V dropped 5 bases and J dropped 3; count of bases not matched to a gene: 15. Looked up from germline, CDR1 is SGHTA and CDR2 is FQGNSA. The CDR3 extends over 17 amino acids. The CDR3 here is CASSPVDRASTDYGYTF. Here the CDR3 DNA reads TGTGCCAGCAGCCCGGTAGACAGGGCTTCTACTGACTATGGCTACACCTTC. Based on the CDR3 plus reference TRBV7-2 and TRBJ1-2, the full variable domain is GAGVSQSPSNKVTEKGKDVELRCDPISGHTALYWYRQSLGQGLEFLIYFQGNSAPDKSGLPSDRFSAERTGGSVSTLTIQRTQQEDSAVYLCASSPVDRASTDYGYTFGSGTRLTVV.

This rearrangement joins TRBV18 to TRBJ2-7, with D perhaps TRBD1 (6 bases). The germline V and J ends were trimmed by 1 base and 1 base, with 8 bases remaining between them. The CDR3 contains 14 residues. Germline V gene sequence: CDR1 KGHSH, CDR2 LQKENI. CDR3 in amino acids: CASSPLQGSYEQYF. The CDR3 bases are TGTGCCAGCTCACCACTTCAGGGGTCCTACGAGCAGTACTTC.

The rearrangement links TRBV19 to TRBJ2-7, with D perhaps being TRBD1 or TRBD2 (6 bases each). CDR1 and CDR2 (germline): LNHDA, SQIVND (reference sequence). Trimming shortened V by 5 bases and J by 0 bases, and 11 bases separated the two germline ends. The CDR3 is 14 residues long. CDR3 sequence (DNA): TGTGCCAGTAGTGTCGGGGGCAGCTCCTACGAGCAGTACTTC. Amino acid sequence: CASSVGGSSYEQYF.

The chain couples TRBV9 to TRBJ1-3; D remains ambiguous. Germline-derived CDR1 and CDR2 are SGDLS and YYNGEE. Trimming took 3 bases from V and 0 from J, leaving 7 bases between them. The length of the CDR3 is 14 residues. The CDR3 reads CASSGMNSGNTIYF. The CDR3 bases are TGTGCCAGCAGCGGGATGAACTCTGGAAACACCATATATTTT.

This clone was observed a handful of times. This chain links TRBV10-1 with TRBJ1-1; a possible D gene is TRBD1 (5 bases). The V end was cut by 6 bases, the J end by 10 bases, with 15 bases between. This CDR3 contains 12 residues. CDR1 is WNHNN and CDR2 is SYGVQD in the germline V gene (reference sequence). CDR3: CASSRDSGAAFF. The CDR3 coding sequence is TGCGCCAGCAGCCGGGACTCGGGAGCAGCTTTCTTT.

The J gene is TRBJ1-3, the V gene TRBV5-1; D call uncertain. This CDR3 region has 13 residues. Germline V gene data show CDR1 as SGHRS and CDR2 as YFSETQ. Trimming shortened V by 5 bases and J by 0 bases, and 6 bases separated the two germline ends. CDR3 nucleotides: TGCGCCAGCAGGCTAAGCTCTGGAAACACCATATATTTT. This gives the protein CASRLSSGNTIYF. The full variable domain, completed using reference TRBV5-1 and TRBJ1-3, is KAGVTQTPRYLIKTRGQQVTLSCSPISGHRSVSWYQQTPGQGLQFLFEYFSETQRNKGNFPGRFSGRQFSNSRSEMNVSTLELGDSALYLCASRLSSGNTIYFGEGSWLTVV.

The chain has TRBV27 and TRBJ1-6, with a weak D call TRBD1 (6 bases). Trimming cost V 3 bases and J 9 bases, with 12 bases left between them. Germline-derived CDR1 and CDR2 are MNHEY and SMNVEV (reference sequence). The CDR3 is 14 amino acids. The chain's CDR3 is CASSFKGVGSPLHF. The CDR3 DNA reads as TGTGCCAGCAGTTTCAAGGGGGTAGGTTCACCCCTCCACTTT.

This chain links TRBV7-9 with TRBJ1-3; no firm D call. Trimming took off 1 base at V and 4 bases at J, with 5 bases between the two ends. Per the germline V gene, CDR1 is SEHNR and CDR2 is FQNEAQ (reference sequence). This CDR3 has 13 amino acids. CDR3 region: CASSLVPGNTIYF. CDR3 coding DNA: TGTGCCAGCAGCTTAGTTCCCGGAAACACCATATATTTT. Full variable domain (missing parts from reference TRBV7-9 and TRBJ1-3): DTGVSQNPRHKITKRGQNVTFRCDPISEHNRLYWYRQTLGQGPEFLTYFQNEAQLEKSRLLSDRFSAERPKGSFSTLEIQRTEQGDSAMYLCASSLVPGNTIYFGEGSWLTVV.

V is TRBV18 and J is TRBJ1-2; D is uncertain. CDR1 is KGHSH and CDR2 is LQKENI in the germline V gene. CDR3 size: 13 residues. Trimming took off 5 bases at V and 4 bases at J, with 11 bases between the two ends. In DNA, the CDR3 is TGTGCCAGCTCAGGAACAGCAGTCTATGGCTACACCTTC. It codes for CASSGTAVYGYTF.

The V gene is TRBV10-3, the J gene TRBJ2-7; D is unresolved. V shed 3 bases and J shed 3 bases, with 6 bases lying between them. Germline assignment: CDR1 ENHRY and CDR2 SYGVKD. This CDR3 has 12 residues. CDR3 sequence reads: CAISERLYEQYF. The CDR3 region has the DNA TGTGCCATCAGTGAACGGCTCTACGAGCAGTACTTC.

This chain uses TRBV2 with TRBJ1-4; 8 nucleotides line up with TRBD1. The CDR3 is 14 residues long. V dropped 6 bases and J dropped 8; count of bases not matched to a gene: 8. Looked up from germline, CDR1 is SNHLY and CDR2 is FYNNEI. For the CDR3, the DNA is TGTGCCAGCAGCCTGACAGGGGCGGGAGAAAAACTGTTTTTT. As protein: CASSLTGAGEKLFF.

The V and J genes are TRBV25-1 and TRBJ2-5; TRBD1 is a possible D gene (5 bases). Germline V gene lookup returns CDR1 MGHDK and CDR2 SYGVNS. The CDR3 sequence is 17 residues long. V shed 5 bases and J shed 2 bases, with 21 bases lying between them. The CDR3 DNA sequence: TGTGCCAGCAGTCTCGGTGGATTTAGGGGTAGTCAAGAGACCCAGTACTTC. This translates into CASSLGGFRGSQETQYF.

This clone was observed a few times. The V gene is TRBV6-5, the J gene TRBJ2-4; 8 nucleotides agree with TRBD1. This CDR3 is built from 14 residues. Germline CDR1 MNHEY, CDR2 SVGAGI. Trimming cost V 1 base and J 5 bases; bases outside gene matches: 1. DNA of the CDR3: TGTGCCAGCAGTTACTGGACAGGGCAAAACATTCAGTACTTC. Amino acids: CASSYWTGQNIQYF.

V is TRBV7-9 and J is TRBJ1-5; maybe TRBD1 (6 bases). CDR1 and CDR2 from the germline V gene are SEHNR and FQNEAQ (reference sequence). Trimming pared 5 bases from V and 5 bases from J, leaving 13 bases between. This CDR3 is built from 14 residues. CDR3 in DNA: TGTGCCAGCAGCCCCTGGACAGAGGATCAGCCCCAGCATTTT. It specifies CASSPWTEDQPQHF.

The chain joins TRBV20-1 to TRBJ2-3; D remains ambiguous. Germline CDR1 and CDR2: DFQATT and SNEGSKA (reference sequence). The CDR3 runs to 11 residues. The DNA for the CDR3 is TGCAGCAAACTTGTCGCAGATACGCAGTATTTT. Amino acid sequence: CSKLVADTQYF.